The clone carrying this TCR beta chain occurred a few times. Its target is not known. The record originates from a study of beta chain features in type 1 diabetes. Expressed TCRB transcripts got sequenced, as all isolated RNA was reverse transcribed. Here immunoSEQ multiplex PCR was the method, and the copy in TCRdb shows in-frame clones only, minus some. The table shows roughly 180,000 clones, with approximately 8% occurring only once. CDR3 length equals 16 residues. J lost 1 base, V lost 5 bases, and 7 bases had no gene match. In germline, CDR1 is SGDLS, CDR2 YYNGEE. Whole-study findings and limits: TCRB CDR3s from Type 1 diabetes patients were moderately but significantly shorter in all four CD4+ subsets.

The sequence came from a man younger than 35 with type 1 diabetes. J is TRBJ2-2 and V is TRBV9, with TRBD2 matching over 8 bases. The sequencing input was central memory CD4+ T cells from blood. The CDR3 is CASSPGGRLNTGELFF. Here the CDR3 DNA reads TGTGCCAGCAGTCCGGGCGGGAGGCTGAACACCGGGGAGCTGTTTTTT. Full variable domain (outside the CDR3, taken from reference TRBV9 and TRBJ2-2): DSGVTQTPKHLITATGQRVTLRCSPRSGDLSVYWYQQSLDQGLQFLIQYYNGEERAKGNILERFSAQQFPDLHSELNLSSLELGDSALYFCASSPGGRLNTGELFFGEGSRLTVL.